This entry is about one T cell receptor (beta chain). Its specificity is not known. This CDR3 region has 14 residues. Germline V gene sequence: CDR1 MNHEY, CDR2 SVGAGI. Germline trimming cut 8 bases from V and 4 bases from J; bases unmatched to any gene: 5. Via MiXCR, TCRdb re-called the 5' RACE reads, giving one row per CDR3 protein. Of under 250,000 distinct CDR3 sequences in the sample, over 9% were seen once. The record originates from a study of T-cell memory formation after mild COVID-19. Notes on the study in general: CD8+ contracting clones occupied EMRA, while CD4+ ones occupied mainly CM and EM.

The rearrangement links TRBV6-5 to TRBJ2-2, with 9 bases identical to TRBD1. This receptor was taken from a man younger than 30 who had mild COVID-19 (a few samples of this study predate the infection). Cell type and time point are not known. The sample comprised PBMCs or a T cell subset sorted from them (not recorded which). The chain's CDR3 is CASAGQGITGELFF. CDR3 nucleotide sequence: TGTGCCAGCGCTGGACAGGGGATCACCGGGGAGCTGTTTTTT.